This is a list of T cell receptor beta chains from one sample in a study of cytomegalovirus exposure and HLA in healthy donors. TCRdb's table, derived via immunoSEQ multiplex PCR, lists solely in-frame clones and lacks some. This sample has about 91,000 clones, with around nine tenths found just once. Sequenced: PBMCs. These receptors all stem from a man aged 30-40 years in good health and CMV-seropositive. Each CDR3 is given with its conserved first and last residue. The D gene is left open where the match is weak. Clone size is not always given. Where it is, it says once, few, many or a class for expanded clones.

j_call,v_call,clone_size,d_call,cdr3_aa,cdr3_nt
TRBJ2-3,TRBV6-1,few,TRBD1,CASSSGQGSTDTQYF,TGTGCCAGCAGTTCGGGACAGGGAAGCACAGATACGCAGTATTTT
TRBJ2-1,TRBV27,NA,NA,CASSLREPYNEQFF,TGTGCCAGCAGTTTGCGGGAACCCTACAATGAGCAGTTCTTC
TRBJ2-7,TRBV5-6,NA,TRBD2,CASSSGGGEQYF,TGTGCCAGCAGCAGCGGGGGAGGCGAGCAGTACTTC
TRBJ1-1,TRBV2,few,NA,CASSETGSNTEAFF,TGTGCCAGCAGTGAGACAGGTTCGAACACTGAAGCTTTCTTT
TRBJ2-5,TRBV6-1,NA,NA,CASSEVIETQYF,TGTGCCAGCAGTGAAGTAATAGAGACCCAGTACTTC
TRBJ1-4,TRBV6-5,NA,NA,CASKGGATNEKLFF,TGTGCCTCAAAAGGCGGAGCAACTAATGAAAAACTGTTTTTT
TRBJ2-1,TRBV9,NA,TRBD2,CASSLAGVAYNEQFF,TGTGCCAGCAGCCTAGCGGGTGTAGCCTACAATGAGCAGTTCTTC
TRBJ2-2,TRBV28,NA,NA,CASSLLETNGELFF,TGTGCCAGCAGTTTACTAGAGACGAACGGGGAGCTGTTTTTT
TRBJ2-7,TRBV18,NA,TRBD1,CASSAPGTGGREQYF,TGTGCCAGCTCAGCGCCCGGGACAGGGGGGCGCGAGCAGTACTTC
TRBJ2-6,TRBV19,NA,NA,CASSIELGGPGANVLTF,TGTGCCAGTAGTATAGAATTAGGGGGACCCGGGGCCAACGTCCTGACTTTC
TRBJ1-5,TRBV19,NA,NA,CASSLTGKGQPQHF,TGTGCCAGTAGCCTCACAGGGAAGGGTCAGCCCCAGCATTTT
TRBJ2-2,TRBV7-9,NA,TRBD2,CASSNARSGIHTGELFF,TGTGCCAGCAGCAATGCCCGGAGCGGGATTCACACCGGGGAGCTGTTTTTT
TRBJ1-2,TRBV27,NA,NA,CASSFYRNYGYTF,TGTGCCAGCAGTTTTTACAGGAACTATGGCTACACCTTC
TRBJ2-7,TRBV5-1,NA,TRBD1,CASSSRDRVYEQYF,TGCGCCAGCAGCTCCCGGGACAGGGTCTACGAGCAGTACTTC
TRBJ1-2,TRBV28,NA,TRBD1,CASSWGDRGNYGYTF,TGTGCCAGCAGTTGGGGGGACAGGGGAAACTATGGCTACACCTTC
TRBJ2-6,TRBV5-6,NA,TRBD2,CASSFASGTLSGANVLTF,TGTGCCAGCAGCTTTGCTAGCGGGACTCTCTCTGGGGCCAACGTCCTGACTTTC
TRBJ2-7,TRBV30,NA,NA,CAWQTGLWEQYF,TGTGCCTGGCAGACAGGCTTGTGGGAGCAGTACTTC
TRBJ2-5,TRBV5-1,NA,NA,CASSASPQETQYF,TGCGCCAGCAGCGCGAGCCCGCAAGAGACCCAGTACTTC
TRBJ1-4,TRBV5-1,NA,TRBD1,CASSSTGGFNEKLFF,TGCGCCAGCAGCTCTACAGGGGGATTTAATGAAAAACTGTTTTTT
TRBJ2-2,TRBV28,NA,NA,CASSPVFTGELFF,TGTGCCAGCAGTCCGGTGTTCACCGGGGAGCTGTTTTTT
TRBJ2-7,TRBV6-5,NA,NA,CASSPQGYTHEQYF,TGTGCCAGCAGCCCGCAGGGGTATACCCACGAGCAGTACTTC
TRBJ2-5,TRBV29-1,NA,NA,CSVEEWRVQETQYF,TGCAGCGTTGAAGAGTGGCGGGTACAGGAGACCCAGTACTTC
TRBJ2-7,TRBV25-1,NA,NA,CASSQQVNEQYF,TGTGCCAGCAGTCAACAGGTTAACGAGCAGTACTTC
TRBJ2-2,TRBV4-1,NA,NA,CASSHNTANTGELFF,TGCGCCAGCAGCCACAATACAGCGAACACCGGGGAGCTGTTTTTT
TRBJ2-2,TRBV30,NA,NA,CAWRGGTNTGELFF,TGTGCCTGGAGAGGAGGGACGAACACCGGGGAGCTGTTTTTT
TRBJ1-1,TRBV5-6,once,TRBD1,CASSSRDRTFF,TGTGCCAGCAGCTCCCGGGACAGAACTTTCTTT
TRBJ2-5,TRBV27,NA,TRBD1,CASSPTGSETQYF,TGTGCCAGCAGTCCGACAGGGTCGGAGACCCAGTACTTC
TRBJ2-7,TRBV6-5,NA,NA,CASSYSRAREQYF,TGTGCCAGCAGTTACTCGAGGGCCCGAGAGCAGTACTTC
TRBJ2-4,TRBV6-1,NA,TRBD1,CASSEGQGAMEYF,TGTGCCAGCAGTGAAGGACAGGGGGCTATGGAGTACTTC
TRBJ1-5,TRBV6-1,NA,TRBD1,CASSAPRQGWDQPQHF,TGTGCCAGCAGTGCCCCCAGACAGGGTTGGGATCAGCCCCAGCATTTT
TRBJ1-5,TRBV19,NA,NA,CASSIGTYSNQPQHF,TGTGCCAGTAGTATCGGGACTTATAGCAATCAGCCCCAGCATTTT
TRBJ1-1,TRBV28,NA,NA,CASSLLAGSGTEAFF,TGTGCCAGCAGTTTATTGGCAGGGTCGGGCACTGAAGCTTTCTTT
TRBJ2-1,TRBV23-1,NA,NA,CASSQTRDSEQFF,TGCGCCAGCAGTCAAACTAGGGACTCCGAGCAGTTCTTC
TRBJ2-5,TRBV27,few,NA,CASSSLGETQYF,TGTGCCAGCAGTTCCCTCGGGGAGACCCAGTACTTC
TRBJ2-1,TRBV19,NA,NA,CASSVTSYNEQFF,TGTGCCAGTAGTGTGACTAGCTACAATGAGCAGTTCTTC
TRBJ2-5,TRBV5-5,once,TRBD1,CASSSDRVETQYF,TGTGCCAGCAGCTCCGACAGGGTGGAGACCCAGTACTTC
TRBJ2-6,TRBV28,NA,TRBD1,CASSFFPRQGRMAGANVLTF,TGTGCCAGCAGTTTCTTCCCCCGACAGGGCAGGATGGCTGGGGCCAACGTCCTGACTTTC
TRBJ1-5,TRBV10-1,NA,NA,CASSAGERNQPQHF,TGCGCCAGCAGTGCCGGGGAACGCAATCAGCCCCAGCATTTT
TRBJ1-1,TRBV28,NA,NA,CASSTDTQNTEAFF,TGTGCCAGCAGCACTGACACACAGAACACTGAAGCTTTCTTT
TRBJ2-7,TRBV15,NA,TRBD2,CATSRTSGRAYEQYF,TGTGCCACCAGCAGAACTAGCGGGAGGGCCTACGAGCAGTACTTC
TRBJ2-5,TRBV19,NA,NA,CASSTLAVLGETQYF,TGTGCCAGTAGTACTTTAGCGGTTCTTGGGGAGACCCAGTACTTC
TRBJ2-1,TRBV7-8,few,NA,CASSLKRSDPSYNEQFF,TGTGCCAGCAGCTTAAAGCGCAGCGACCCCTCCTACAATGAGCAGTTCTTC
TRBJ2-7,TRBV28,NA,TRBD2,CASSWTGTRSYEQYF,TGTGCCAGCAGTTGGACCGGGACTAGATCCTACGAGCAGTACTTC
TRBJ1-1,TRBV5-1,NA,TRBD1,CASSFLGQGNTEAFF,TGCGCCAGCAGCTTCCTTGGACAGGGGAACACTGAAGCTTTCTTT
TRBJ2-3,TRBV5-1,NA,NA,CASSLDRADTQYF,TGCGCCAGCAGCTTGGACAGGGCAGATACGCAGTATTTT
TRBJ2-1,TRBV5-8,NA,TRBD2,CASSQAGGPGEQFF,TGTGCCAGCAGCCAAGCGGGAGGGCCAGGGGAGCAGTTCTTC
TRBJ2-5,TRBV28,NA,TRBD1,CASSLYLPGQGGETQYF,TGTGCCAGCAGTTTATACCTCCCTGGACAGGGAGGTGAGACCCAGTACTTC
TRBJ2-7,TRBV5-1,NA,TRBD1,CASSFGTESYEQYF,TGCGCCAGCAGCTTCGGGACAGAATCCTACGAGCAGTACTTC
TRBJ2-3,TRBV19,NA,TRBD2,CASSTLLSGSTDTQYF,TGTGCCAGTAGTACCCTCCTTAGCGGGAGCACAGATACGCAGTATTTT
TRBJ1-4,TRBV7-5,NA,NA,CARSFFATNEKLFF,TGTGCCAGAAGCTTCTTTGCAACTAATGAAAAACTGTTTTTT
TRBJ2-2,TRBV5-1,NA,TRBD2,CASSLAGAGEGLFF,TGCGCCAGCAGCTTGGCCGGGGCGGGGGAAGGACTGTTTTTT
TRBJ2-7,TRBV28,NA,TRBD1,CASSSGTGTAEQYF,TGTGCCAGCAGCTCCGGGACAGGGACCGCCGAGCAGTACTTC
TRBJ1-1,TRBV19,NA,NA,CASSISQGWNTEAFF,TGTGCCAGTAGTATCTCCCAGGGATGGAACACTGAAGCTTTCTTT
TRBJ1-2,TRBV5-4,NA,NA,CASSSLGEQGGDYGYTF,TGTGCCAGCAGTTCTCTAGGAGAGCAGGGAGGAGACTATGGCTACACCTTC
TRBJ2-7,TRBV5-5,NA,NA,CASSLRLPGDRQYF,TGTGCCAGCAGCTTACGACTGCCGGGGGATCGGCAGTACTTC
TRBJ2-1,TRBV10-3,NA,TRBD2,CAISLAGAFYNEQFF,TGTGCCATCAGTCTAGCGGGAGCTTTCTACAATGAGCAGTTCTTC